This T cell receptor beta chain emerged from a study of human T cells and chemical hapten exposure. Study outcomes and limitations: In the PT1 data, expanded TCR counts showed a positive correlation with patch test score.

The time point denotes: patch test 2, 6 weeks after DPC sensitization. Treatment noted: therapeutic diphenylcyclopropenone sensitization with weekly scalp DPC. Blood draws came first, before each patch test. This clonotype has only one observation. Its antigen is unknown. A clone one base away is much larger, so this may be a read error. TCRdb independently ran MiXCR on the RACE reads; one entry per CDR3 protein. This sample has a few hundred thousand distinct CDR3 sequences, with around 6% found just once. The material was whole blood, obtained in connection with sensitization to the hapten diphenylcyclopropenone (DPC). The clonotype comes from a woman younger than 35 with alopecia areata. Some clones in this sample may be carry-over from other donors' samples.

In nucleotides, the CDR3 is TGTGCCTGCAGGAACATAGACGGGGGAAATTCACCCCTCCACTTT. Its protein product is CACRNIDGGNSPLHF. The chain recombines TRBV5-6 with TRBJ1-6, with TRBD1 as a possible D gene (5 bases). The CDR3 totals 15 residues. CDR1 and CDR2 (germline): SGHDT, YYEEEE.